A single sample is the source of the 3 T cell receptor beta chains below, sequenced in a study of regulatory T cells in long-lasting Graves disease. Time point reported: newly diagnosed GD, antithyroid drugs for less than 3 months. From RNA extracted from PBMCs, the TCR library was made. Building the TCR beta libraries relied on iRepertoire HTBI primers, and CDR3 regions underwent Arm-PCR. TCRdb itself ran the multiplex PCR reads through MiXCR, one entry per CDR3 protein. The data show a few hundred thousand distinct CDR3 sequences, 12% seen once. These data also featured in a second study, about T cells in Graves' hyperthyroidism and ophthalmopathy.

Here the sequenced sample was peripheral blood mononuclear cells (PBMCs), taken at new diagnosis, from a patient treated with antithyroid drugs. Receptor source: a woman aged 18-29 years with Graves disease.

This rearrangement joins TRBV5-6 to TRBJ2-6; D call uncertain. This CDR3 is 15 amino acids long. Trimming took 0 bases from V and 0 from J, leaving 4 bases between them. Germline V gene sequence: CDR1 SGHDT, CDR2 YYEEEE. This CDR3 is CASSLEISGANVLTF. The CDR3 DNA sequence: TGTGCCAGCAGCTTGGAGATCTCTGGGGCCAACGTCCTGACTTTC.

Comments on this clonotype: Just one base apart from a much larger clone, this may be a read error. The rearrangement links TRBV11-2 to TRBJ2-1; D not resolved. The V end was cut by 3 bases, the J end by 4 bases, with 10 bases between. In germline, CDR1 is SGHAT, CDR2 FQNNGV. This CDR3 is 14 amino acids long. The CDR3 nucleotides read TGTGCCAGCAGCTTGACGGGCCTTTACAATGAGCAGTTCTTC. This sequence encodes CASSLTGLYNEQFF.

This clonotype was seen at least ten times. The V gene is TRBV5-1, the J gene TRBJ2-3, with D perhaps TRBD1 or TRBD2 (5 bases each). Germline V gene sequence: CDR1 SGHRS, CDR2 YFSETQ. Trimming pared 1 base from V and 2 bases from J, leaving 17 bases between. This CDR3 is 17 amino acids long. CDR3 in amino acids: CASSLRDQASSTDTQYF. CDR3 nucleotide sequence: TGCGCCAGCAGCTTGAGGGACCAAGCCAGTTCCACAGATACGCAGTATTTT.